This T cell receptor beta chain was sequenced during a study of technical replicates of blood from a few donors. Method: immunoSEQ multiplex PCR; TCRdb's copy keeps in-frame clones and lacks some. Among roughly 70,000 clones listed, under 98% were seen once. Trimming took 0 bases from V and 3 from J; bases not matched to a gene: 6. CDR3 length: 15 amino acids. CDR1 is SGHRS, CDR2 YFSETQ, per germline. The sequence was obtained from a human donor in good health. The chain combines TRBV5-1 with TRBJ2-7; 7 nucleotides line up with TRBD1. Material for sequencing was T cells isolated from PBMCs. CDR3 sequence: CASSLAWDSGYEQYF. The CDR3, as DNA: TGCGCCAGCAGCTTGGCTTGGGACAGCGGCTACGAGCAGTACTTC.